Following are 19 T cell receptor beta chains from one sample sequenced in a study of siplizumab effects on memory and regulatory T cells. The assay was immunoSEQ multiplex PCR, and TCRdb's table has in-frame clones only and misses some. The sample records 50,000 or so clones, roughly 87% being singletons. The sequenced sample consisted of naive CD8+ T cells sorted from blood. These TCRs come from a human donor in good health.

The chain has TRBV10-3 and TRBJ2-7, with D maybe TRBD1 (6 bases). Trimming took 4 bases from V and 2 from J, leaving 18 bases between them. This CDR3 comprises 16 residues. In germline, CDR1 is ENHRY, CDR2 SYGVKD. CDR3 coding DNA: TGTGCCATCAGTGGTAGGAGCGATCGGGACACCTACGAGCAGTACTTC. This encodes CAISGRSDRDTYEQYF.

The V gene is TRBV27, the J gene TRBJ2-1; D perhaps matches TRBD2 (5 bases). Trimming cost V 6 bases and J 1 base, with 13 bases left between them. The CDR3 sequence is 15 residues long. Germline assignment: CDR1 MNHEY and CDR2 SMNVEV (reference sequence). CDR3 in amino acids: CASSRGLVSYNEQFF. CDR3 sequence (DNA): TGTGCCAGCAGCCGTGGACTCGTTTCCTACAATGAGCAGTTCTTC.

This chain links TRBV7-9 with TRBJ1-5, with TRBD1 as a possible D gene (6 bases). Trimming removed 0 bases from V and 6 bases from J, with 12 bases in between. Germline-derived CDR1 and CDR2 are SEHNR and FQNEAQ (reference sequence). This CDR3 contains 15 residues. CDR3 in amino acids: CASSLARGGVQPQHF. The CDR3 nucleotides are TGTGCCAGCAGCTTAGCGCGGGGGGGCGTTCAGCCCCAGCATTTT.

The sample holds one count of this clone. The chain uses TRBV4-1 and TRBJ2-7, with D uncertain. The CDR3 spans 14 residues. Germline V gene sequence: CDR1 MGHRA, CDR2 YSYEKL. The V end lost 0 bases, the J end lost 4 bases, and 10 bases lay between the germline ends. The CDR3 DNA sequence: TGCGCCAGCAGCCAAGAAAGTGAATGGTACGAGCAGTACTTC. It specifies CASSQESEWYEQYF.

The DNA of the CDR3 is TGTGCCAGCAGCCCCTCGGGAGGGGCGGCTGGGGCCAACGTCCTGACTTTC. This gives the protein CASSPSGGAAGANVLTF. J is TRBJ2-6 and V is TRBV9; 8 bases are shared with TRBD2. This CDR3 has 17 amino acids. V gave up 4 bases and J gave up 2 bases; unmatched junction bases: 8. CDR1 is SGDLS and CDR2 is YYNGEE in the germline V gene.

The CDR3 nucleotides read TGTGCCATCAGAACAAGTACCTACGAGCAGTACTTC. Amino acid sequence: CAIRTSTYEQYF. The chain combines TRBV10-3 with TRBJ2-7, with D uncertain. The germline V and J ends were trimmed by 6 bases and 2 bases, with 8 bases remaining between them. Germline V gene sequence: CDR1 ENHRY, CDR2 SYGVKD. The CDR3 loop spans 12 amino acids.

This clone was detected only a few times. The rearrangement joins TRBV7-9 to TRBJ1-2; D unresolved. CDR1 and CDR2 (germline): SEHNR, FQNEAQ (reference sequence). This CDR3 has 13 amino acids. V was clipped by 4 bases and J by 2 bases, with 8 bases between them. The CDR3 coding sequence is TGTGCCAGCAGCTCCACGGGGAACTATGGCTACACCTTC. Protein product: CASSSTGNYGYTF. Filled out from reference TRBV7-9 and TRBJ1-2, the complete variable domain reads DTGVSQNPRHKITKRGQNVTFRCDPISEHNRLYWYRQTLGQGPEFLTYFQNEAQLEKSRLLSDRFSAERPKGSFSTLEIQRTEQGDSAMYLCASSSTGNYGYTFGSGTRLTVV.

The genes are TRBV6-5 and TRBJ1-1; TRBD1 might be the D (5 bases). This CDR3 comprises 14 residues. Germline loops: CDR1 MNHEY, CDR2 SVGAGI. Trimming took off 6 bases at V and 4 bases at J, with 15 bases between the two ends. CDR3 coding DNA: TGTGCCAGCAGATCCGGGATTGGGGGCACTGAAGCTTTCTTT. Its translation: CASRSGIGGTEAFF.

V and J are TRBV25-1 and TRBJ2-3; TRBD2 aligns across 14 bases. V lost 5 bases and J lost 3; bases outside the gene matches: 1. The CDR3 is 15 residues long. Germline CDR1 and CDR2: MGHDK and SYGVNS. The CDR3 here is CASSRLAGGTDTQYF. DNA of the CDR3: TGTGCCAGCAGTAGACTAGCGGGAGGGACAGATACGCAGTATTTT.

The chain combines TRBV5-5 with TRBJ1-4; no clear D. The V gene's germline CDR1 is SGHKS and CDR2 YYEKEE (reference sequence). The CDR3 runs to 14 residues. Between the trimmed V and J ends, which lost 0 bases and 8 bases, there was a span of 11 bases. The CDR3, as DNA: TGTGCCAGCAGCTTGGCGGGCAATGGAGAAAAACTGTTTTTT. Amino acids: CASSLAGNGEKLFF.

The CDR3 loop is CASRVGETQYF. In DNA, the CDR3 is TGTGCCAGCAGGGTGGGAGAGACCCAGTACTTC. V usage is TRBV6-1 and J usage is TRBJ2-5, with D unresolved. The CDR3 has 11 residues. V was cut by 6 bases and J by 4 bases, with 6 bases left in between. Germline V lookup: CDR1 MNHNS, CDR2 SASEGT.

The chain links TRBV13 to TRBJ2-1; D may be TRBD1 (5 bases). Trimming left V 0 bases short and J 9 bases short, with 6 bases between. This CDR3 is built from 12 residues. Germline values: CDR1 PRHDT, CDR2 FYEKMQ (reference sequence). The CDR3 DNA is TGTGCCAGCAGCTTAGGCCAGGGTGAGCAGTTCTTC. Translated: CASSLGQGEQFF.

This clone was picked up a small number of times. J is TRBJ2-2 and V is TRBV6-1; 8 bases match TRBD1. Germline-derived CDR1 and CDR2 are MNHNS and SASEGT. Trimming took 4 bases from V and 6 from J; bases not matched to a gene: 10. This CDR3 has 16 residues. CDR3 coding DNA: TGTGCCAGCAGTGCAGGGGGCGCCAGGTCGGCCGGGGAGCTGTTTTTT. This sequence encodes CASSAGGARSAGELFF.

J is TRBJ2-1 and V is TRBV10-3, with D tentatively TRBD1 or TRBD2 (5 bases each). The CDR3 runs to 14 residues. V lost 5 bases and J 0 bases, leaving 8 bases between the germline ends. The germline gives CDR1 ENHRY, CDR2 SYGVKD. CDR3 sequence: CAISSGSSYNEQFF. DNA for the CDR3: TGTGCCATCAGTTCAGGGAGCTCCTACAATGAGCAGTTCTTC.

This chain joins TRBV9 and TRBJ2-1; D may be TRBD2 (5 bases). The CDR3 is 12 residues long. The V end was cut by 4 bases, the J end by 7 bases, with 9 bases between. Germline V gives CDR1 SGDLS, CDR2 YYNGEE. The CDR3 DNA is TGTGCCAGCAGCCCGACTATGAATGAGCAGTTCTTC. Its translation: CASSPTMNEQFF.

The CDR3 DNA follows: TGTGCCAGCAGCAAAGGTAAGGAAGCGGGAGGGAGCTGCGAGACCCAGTACTTC. It encodes CASSKGKEAGGSCETQYF. The genes are TRBV21-1 and TRBJ2-5; the DNA was not compared with TRBD2, the D call given in the table. TRBV21-1 has pseudogene status. CDR3 length equals 18 residues.

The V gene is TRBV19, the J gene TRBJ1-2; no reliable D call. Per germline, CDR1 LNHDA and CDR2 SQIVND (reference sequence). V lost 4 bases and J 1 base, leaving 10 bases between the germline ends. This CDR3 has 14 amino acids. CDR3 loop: CASSTLTGNYGYTF. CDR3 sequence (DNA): TGTGCCAGTAGTACCCTAACGGGTAACTATGGCTACACCTTC.

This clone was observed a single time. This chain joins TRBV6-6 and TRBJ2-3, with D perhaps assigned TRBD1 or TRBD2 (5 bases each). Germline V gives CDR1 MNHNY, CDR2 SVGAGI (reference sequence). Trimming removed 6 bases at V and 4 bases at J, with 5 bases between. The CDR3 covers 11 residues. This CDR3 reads CASRGADTQYF. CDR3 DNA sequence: TGTGCCAGCAGGGGGGCAGATACGCAGTATTTT.

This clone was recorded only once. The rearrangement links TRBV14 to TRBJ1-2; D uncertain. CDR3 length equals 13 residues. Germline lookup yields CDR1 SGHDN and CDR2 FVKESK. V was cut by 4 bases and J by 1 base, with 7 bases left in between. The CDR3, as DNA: TGTGCCAGCAGCCCCGAGGGTAACTATGGCTACACCTTC. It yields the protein CASSPEGNYGYTF. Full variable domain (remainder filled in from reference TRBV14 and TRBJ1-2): EAGVTQFPSHSVIEKGQTVTLRCDPISGHDNLYWYRRVMGKEIKFLLHFVKESKQDESGMPNNRFLAERTGGTYSTLKVQPAELEDSGVYFCASSPEGNYGYTFGSGTRLTVV.